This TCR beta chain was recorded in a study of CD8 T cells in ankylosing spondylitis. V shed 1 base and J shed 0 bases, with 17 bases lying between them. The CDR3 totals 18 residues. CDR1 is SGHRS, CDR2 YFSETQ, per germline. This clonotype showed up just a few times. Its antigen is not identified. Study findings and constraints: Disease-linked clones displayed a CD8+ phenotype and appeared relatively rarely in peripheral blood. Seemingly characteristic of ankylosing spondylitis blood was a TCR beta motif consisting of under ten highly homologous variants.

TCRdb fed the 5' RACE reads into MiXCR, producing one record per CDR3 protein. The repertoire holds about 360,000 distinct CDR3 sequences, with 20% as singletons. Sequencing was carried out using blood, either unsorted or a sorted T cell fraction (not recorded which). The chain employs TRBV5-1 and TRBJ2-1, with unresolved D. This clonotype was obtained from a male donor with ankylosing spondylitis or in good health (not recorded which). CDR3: CASSLRYRWSDSYNEQFF. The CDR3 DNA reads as TGCGCCAGCAGCTTGCGGTATAGGTGGTCAGACTCCTACAATGAGCAGTTCTTC.